This TCR beta chain was found in a study of radiation and T cells in renal cell carcinoma. Study-level results: Without pretreatment biopsies, baseline tumor clonotype presence was undetermined. Top tumor clonotypes rose in blood 2 weeks post-radiation, then contracted.

Concerning this clone: Its antigen is not identified.

Time point indicated: blood 2 weeks post-SBRT. Treatment in this sample: 15 Gy SBRT to primary tumor, nephrectomy 4 weeks later. V dropped 8 bases and J dropped 3 bases, with 11 bases sitting between them. CDR1 and CDR2 from the germline V gene are SNHLY and FYNNEI. The CDR3 length is 14 residues. This table comes from immunoSEQ multiplex PCR, and its TCRdb copy is limited to in-frame clones, with some not included. This table has roughly 75,000 clones, roughly 87% appearing once. The sequence was obtained from a man aged 55-75 years with renal cell carcinoma. The chain has TRBV2 and TRBJ1-6; D gene uncertain. The starting material was blood, obtained from a patient whose treatment included radiotherapy and nephrectomy. DNA of the CDR3: TGTGCCAGCTTGGCAGGCGTCTATAATTCACCCCTCCACTTT. Translating it yields CASLAGVYNSPLHF.